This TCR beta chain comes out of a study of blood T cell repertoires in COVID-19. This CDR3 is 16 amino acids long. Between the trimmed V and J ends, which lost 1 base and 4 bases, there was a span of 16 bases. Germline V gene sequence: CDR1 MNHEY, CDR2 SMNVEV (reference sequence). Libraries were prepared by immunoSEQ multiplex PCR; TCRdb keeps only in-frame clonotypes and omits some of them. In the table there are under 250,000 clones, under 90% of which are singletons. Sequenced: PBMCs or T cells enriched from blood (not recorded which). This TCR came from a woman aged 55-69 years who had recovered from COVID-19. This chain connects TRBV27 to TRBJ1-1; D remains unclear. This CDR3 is CASSLWSAGGGTEAFF. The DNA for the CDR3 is TGTGCCAGCAGTTTATGGTCGGCAGGTGGAGGCACTGAAGCTTTCTTT.